The 6 T cell receptor beta chains reported below all come from one sample, sequenced in a study of blood T cell repertoires in COVID-19. Profiled with immunoSEQ multiplex PCR; TCRdb holds only in-frame clones, not every one. The sample includes hundreds of thousands of clones, approximately 84% of them seen just once. Material: PBMCs or T cells enriched from blood (not recorded which). The receptor source for this set is a man in his forties or fifties who had recovered from COVID-19.

The count of this clone is one. The rearrangement links TRBV5-1 to TRBJ2-7; perhaps TRBD1 as D (6 bases). Germline V lookup: CDR1 SGHRS, CDR2 YFSETQ. Trimming pared 4 bases from V and 1 base from J, leaving 18 bases between. There are 16 residues in the CDR3. Written as DNA, the CDR3 is TGCGCCAGCAGCCTGGCCAGCTACAGGGATTCCTACGAGCAGTACTTC. Amino acids: CASSLASYRDSYEQYF.

The table lists this clone with many counts. The chain has TRBV5-4 and TRBJ2-3, with 14 positions matching TRBD2. The CDR3 is 19 amino acids. Germline V lookup: CDR1 SGHNT, CDR2 YYREEE (reference sequence). Trimming took 4 bases from V and 3 from J; bases not matched to a gene: 13. The CDR3 region is CASSRGLAGAQGFTDTQYF. The CDR3 DNA reads as TGTGCCAGCAGCCGGGGACTAGCGGGAGCTCAGGGGTTTACAGATACGCAGTATTTT.

The chain links TRBV13 to TRBJ2-3; tentatively, D is TRBD1 (5 bases). The V end lost 6 bases, the J end lost 3 bases, and 10 bases lay between the germline ends. Germline values: CDR1 PRHDT, CDR2 FYEKMQ (reference sequence). The CDR3 is made up of 13 amino acids. The CDR3 here is CASRKPGTDTQYF. The CDR3 bases are TGTGCCAGCAGAAAACCAGGGACAGATACGCAGTATTTT.

This chain links TRBV7-2 with TRBJ2-1; D possibly corresponds to TRBD1 (5 bases). Germline V gives CDR1 SGHTA, CDR2 FQGNSA. The CDR3 runs 16 residues. Trimming stripped 2 bases from V and 8 bases from J, with 19 bases between. CDR3 sequence reads: CASSLFGWPGPHEQFF. The DNA of the CDR3 is TGTGCCAGCAGCTTATTCGGTTGGCCAGGGCCACATGAGCAGTTCTTC.

The J gene is TRBJ1-5, the V gene TRBV19; TRBD1 is a possible D gene (6 bases). This CDR3 is 16 amino acids long. V was clipped by 1 base and J by 1 base, with 11 bases between them. Germline values: CDR1 LNHDA, CDR2 SQIVND (reference sequence). CDR3 coding DNA: TGTGCCAGTAGTATAGTGCGGGGGGCAAGCAATCAGCCCCAGCATTTT. It encodes CASSIVRGASNQPQHF. Based on the CDR3 plus reference TRBV19 and TRBJ1-5, the full variable domain is DGGITQSPKYLFRKEGQNVTLSCEQNLNHDAMYWYRQDPGQGLRLIYYSQIVNDFQKGDIAEGYSVSREKKESFPLTVTSAQKNPTAFYLCASSIVRGASNQPQHFGDGTRLSIL.

This clone has only one observation. This chain joins TRBV14 and TRBJ2-3; 9 bases line up with TRBD2. Germline V gives CDR1 SGHDN, CDR2 FVKESK. Trimming at V came to 4 bases and at J to 6 bases, leaving 5 bases not matched to a gene. CDR3 length: 14 residues. CDR3 sequence (DNA): TGTGCCAGCAGCCGTAGCGGGAGTACCGATACGCAGTATTTT. It specifies CASSRSGSTDTQYF.